This is a list of T cell receptor beta chains from one sample in a study of T-cell reconstitution after alpha-beta-depleted transplantation in children. TCRdb re-called the PCR reads with MiXCR, one entry per CDR3 protein. Among over 400,000 distinct CDR3 sequences listed, over 40% were seen once. Sequencing was performed on PBMCs, taken before TCRalphabeta/CD19-depleted stem cell transplant. The source is a girl aged 2-10 years with aplastic anemia, due to receive a stem cell transplant. Both conserved end residues are part of each CDR3.

v_call,j_call,cdr3_aa
TRBV7-2,TRBJ2-1,CASSLMGGGGPAQFF
TRBV20-1,TRBJ1-1,CSGFRGGNTEAFF
TRBV6-1,TRBJ1-4,CASGGLSNGELFF
TRBV20-1,TRBJ2-1,CSAVIAETKVHEQFF
TRBV4-1,TRBJ2-1,CASSQETSGGEQFF
TRBV6-1,TRBJ2-7,CASSEVGLRYEQYF
TRBV20-1,TRBJ2-7,CSARESGAVYEQYF
TRBV5-1,TRBJ2-4,CASSGGQSKNIQYF
TRBV29-1,TRBJ2-7,CSVAGHLYEQYF
TRBV10-3,TRBJ2-3,CAISGGPTDTQYF
TRBV7-3,TRBJ2-5,CASSPRHQTGETQYF
TRBV28,TRBJ2-7,CASSPDRKIAYEQYF
TRBV20-1,TRBJ2-7,CSARRDGSYEQYF
TRBV5-1,TRBJ2-5,CASSFRDLETQYF
TRBV20-1,TRBJ2-1,CSAIGRRPLSSYNEQFF
TRBV12-3/TRBV12-4,TRBJ2-5,CASRPGRNQETQYF
TRBV12-3/TRBV12-4,TRBJ2-3,CASRVQGDTQYF
TRBV20-1,TRBJ2-4,CSARTQGKNIQYF
TRBV5-1,TRBJ2-5,CASSLKSGGVQETQYF
TRBV27,TRBJ2-3,CASRVRGTSTDTQYF
TRBV12-3/TRBV12-4,TRBJ2-7,CASSRQGVTYEQYF
TRBV5-1,TRBJ2-2,CASSPGSSGYTGELFF
TRBV7-2,TRBJ1-5,CASSLGGIYSNQPQHF
TRBV3-1,TRBJ1-5,CASSQETGGNQPQHF
TRBV28,TRBJ2-1,CASSSETTYNEQFF
TRBV5-6,TRBJ2-7,CASSWGGVGSGYEQYF
TRBV7-8,TRBJ2-5,CASSAPTGTAGGQETQYF
TRBV6-1,TRBJ2-3,CASSEVSGSTDTQYF
TRBV20-1,TRBJ2-1,CSARPPLAGSYNEQFF
TRBV5-1,TRBJ1-5,CASSLYPDSILSNQPQHF
TRBV18,TRBJ2-2,CASSRGRTANTGELFF
TRBV5-1,TRBJ2-7,CASSSGTGVSYEQYF
TRBV29-1,TRBJ2-3,CSVEEGLAADTQYF
TRBV28,TRBJ2-5,CASSSGTGVQETQYF
TRBV6-1,TRBJ2-5,CASTGSGETQYF
TRBV29-1,TRBJ2-5,CSVRLGGETQYF
TRBV7-2,TRBJ1-3,CASSLRQGALNTIYF
TRBV27,TRBJ2-3,CASRPLTSTDTQYF
TRBV7-9,TRBJ1-5,CASSLTGTGGNQPQHF
TRBV19,TRBJ2-3,CASKRTSRADTQYF
TRBV7-2,TRBJ2-7,CASSSGTLDYEQYF
TRBV9,TRBJ2-1,CASSVTSGSSYNEQFF
TRBV7-8,TRBJ2-2,CASSALAQFRLTGNTGELFF
TRBV28,TRBJ2-3,CASSSPASGYTDTQYF
TRBV12-3/TRBV12-4,TRBJ2-5,CASSRTETQYF
TRBV20-1,TRBJ1-2,CSASTTTGSYGYTF
TRBV7-9,TRBJ1-1,CSSSSLPFRGSTEAFF
TRBV7-2,TRBJ1-2,CASSLGWPINYGYTF
TRBV19,TRBJ1-1,CASRRTGDTEAFF
TRBV11-2,TRBJ2-7,CASSLRNPLAPSDYEQYF